Each of the 2 T cell receptor beta chains below was sequenced from the same sample in a study of T cells in localized non-small cell lung cancer. Using immunoSEQ multiplex PCR, the repertoire was profiled, and TCRdb retains in-frame clones only, with some absent. The sample contains 45,000 or so clones, about 85% of which appear only once. The material sequenced was PBMCs, taken before any cancer treatment. Receptors originate from a man aged 35-69 years with stage II lung adenocarcinoma.

This clone rates as large. This chain uses TRBV4-2 with TRBJ1-6; tentative D call: TRBD1 (5 bases). Trimming shortened V by 1 base and J by 7 bases, and 17 bases separated the two germline ends. The CDR3 is 17 residues long. The germline gives CDR1 LGHNA, CDR2 YNFKEQ. CDR3 amino acids: CASSQARTSGGNSPLHF. CDR3 DNA sequence: TGTGCCAGCAGCCAAGCAAGGACCTCCGGGGGGAATTCACCCCTCCACTTT.

V usage is TRBV9 and J usage is TRBJ1-6; possibly TRBD1 for D (6 bases). The germline V gene encodes CDR1 SGDLS and CDR2 YYNGEE. This CDR3 spans 14 amino acids. V was shortened by 3 bases and J by 7 bases, with 11 bases between the two germline ends. The CDR3 region has the DNA TGTGCCAGCAGCGCCGGACAGCTAAATTCACCCCTCCACTTT. Its protein is CASSAGQLNSPLHF.